This TCR beta chain stems from a study of T cell repertoires in cytomegalovirus infection. A few counts support this clonotype. Its antigen is not known. MiXCR was run by TCRdb on the reads, yielding one entry per CDR3 protein. The sample yields 310,000 or so distinct CDR3 sequences, roughly 25% seen once. The ends were cut back, 7 bases at V and 0 bases at J, with 10 bases in the middle. CDR1 is MNHEY, CDR2 SVGEGT, per germline. CDR3 length: 13 residues. The V gene is TRBV6-2 or TRBV6-3, the J gene TRBJ2-7; no clear D. The sequences come from cultured PBMCs, collected from culture after CMV antigen stimulation. The source of this sequence is a human donor in good health (CMV status not recorded). Some clones in this sample may be carry-over from other donors' samples. The CDR3 nucleotides read TGTGCCAGCAACTTCGGCTTCTCCTACGAGCAGTACTTC. This codes for CASNFGFSYEQYF.